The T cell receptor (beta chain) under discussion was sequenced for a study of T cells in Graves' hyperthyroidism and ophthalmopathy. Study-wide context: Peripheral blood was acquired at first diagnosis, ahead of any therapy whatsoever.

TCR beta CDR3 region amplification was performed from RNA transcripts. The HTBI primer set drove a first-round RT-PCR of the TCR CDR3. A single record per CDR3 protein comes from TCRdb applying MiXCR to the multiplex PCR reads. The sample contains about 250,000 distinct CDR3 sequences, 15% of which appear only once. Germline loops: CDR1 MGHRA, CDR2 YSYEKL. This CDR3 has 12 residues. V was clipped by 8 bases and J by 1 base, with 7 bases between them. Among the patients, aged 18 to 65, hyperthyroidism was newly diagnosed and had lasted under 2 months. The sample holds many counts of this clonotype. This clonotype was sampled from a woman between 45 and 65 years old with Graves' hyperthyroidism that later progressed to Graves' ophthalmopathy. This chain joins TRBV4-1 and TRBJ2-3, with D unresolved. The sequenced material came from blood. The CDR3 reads CASGDGTDTQYF. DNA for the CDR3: TGCGCCAGCGGCGACGGCACAGATACGCAGTATTTT.